A selection of T cell receptor beta chains follows, all from one sample in a study of T-cell reconstitution after alpha-beta-depleted transplantation in children. One entry per CDR3 protein, called by TCRdb with MiXCR from the PCR reads. Of 600,000 or so distinct CDR3 sequences listed, about 21% were seen once; the top ten hold around an eighth. This sample comprised PBMCs, mostly from graft donor cells, obtained 360 days after TCRalphabeta/CD19-depleted stem cell transplant. The source is a boy younger than two who had a stem cell transplant for acute myeloid leukemia, so the T cells may come from the graft donor. The CDR3 runs from the conserved cysteine through the conserved F or W. The D gene is left open where the match is weak. Expanded clones get a size class; other rows say once, few or many, or leave the size out.

D	V	J	size	DNA	CDR3
TRBD1	TRBV6-2/TRBV6-3	TRBJ2-1	-	TGTGCCAGCAGTTTAAAACAGGGGGCGGATGAGCAGTTCTTC	CASSLKQGADEQFF
TRBD2	TRBV4-3	TRBJ2-1	many	TGCGCCAGCAGCCAAGATTGGGGGACTAGCGTAAAGTCCTCCTACAATGAGCAGTTCTTC	CASSQDWGTSVKSSYNEQFF
-	TRBV4-1	TRBJ2-5	-	TGCGCCAGCGGAGGATCCGACGGGGGAGAGACCCAGTACTTC	CASGGSDGGETQYF
TRBD1	TRBV20-1	TRBJ1-2	few	TGCAGTGCTATCCTGCACAGGGGCGGCTATGGCTACACCTTC	CSAILHRGGYGYTF
TRBD2	TRBV28	TRBJ2-2	few	TGTGCCAGCAGCATAGTAGCGGGTCCCCCGAACACCGGGGAGCTGTTTTTT	CASSIVAGPPNTGELFF
-	TRBV11-2	TRBJ2-3	many	TGTGCCAGCAACGTTGGGGGCGCAGATACGCAGTATTTT	CASNVGGADTQYF
-	TRBV29-1	TRBJ1-4	-	TGCAGCGTTGAAGACCCCAGGGGCCCAGATGAAAAACTGTTTTTT	CSVEDPRGPDEKLFF
-	TRBV7-3	TRBJ2-7	many	TGTGCCAGCAGATTAACAGGGAACGGCTCCTACGAGCAGTACTTC	CASRLTGNGSYEQYF
TRBD1	TRBV20-1	TRBJ1-6	-	TGCAGTGCTAGAACCTCCACTTGGACAGGGGGCTCACTAAATTCACCCCTCCACTTT	CSARTSTWTGGSLNSPLHF
-	TRBV13	TRBJ2-5	-	TGTGCCAGCAGCACCCGGACAGATCAAGAGACCCAGTACTTC	CASSTRTDQETQYF
-	TRBV7-9	TRBJ1-2	many	TGTGCCAGCAGCTTAATTGACAGCATCTATGGCTACACCTTC	CASSLIDSIYGYTF
-	TRBV29-1	TRBJ2-7	many	TGCAGCGTTGAATCGGGTGGCTACGAGCAGTACTTC	CSVESGGYEQYF
-	TRBV12-3/TRBV12-4	TRBJ2-3	many	TGTGCCAGCAGTTTGGCGGGTTTAGGCACAGATACGCAGTATTTT	CASSLAGLGTDTQYF
-	TRBV7-3	TRBJ2-3	many	TGTGCCAGCAGCTTGACGGTCGGACGGCCAGATACGCAGTATTTT	CASSLTVGRPDTQYF
-	TRBV30	TRBJ2-7	many	TGTGCCTGGGCCCTCTCCTACGAGCAGTACTTC	CAWALSYEQYF
-	TRBV12-3/TRBV12-4	TRBJ1-3	-	TGTGCCAGCAGCTCCCGGGATAGAAACACCATATATTTT	CASSSRDRNTIYF
-	TRBV20-1	TRBJ2-7	-	TGCAGTGCTATGTCAAAGACCTCCTACGAGCAGTACTTC	CSAMSKTSYEQYF
-	TRBV11-2	TRBJ2-1	-	TGTGCCAGCAGCTTAGAATCGGGGGCGGGGCAGTTCTTC	CASSLESGAGQFF
TRBD2	TRBV29-1	TRBJ2-5	-	TGCAGCGTTGGACTTGCTACTAGCGGGGGTTTCCTAGAGACCCAGTACTTC	CSVGLATSGGFLETQYF
-	TRBV7-2	TRBJ1-5	-	TGTGCCAGCAGCGTCAGTATGAGCAATCAGCCCCAGCATTTT	CASSVSMSNQPQHF
TRBD2	TRBV20-1	TRBJ2-5	few	TGCAGTGCCTCCGATTCTAGCGGGGGGATCCAAGAGACCCAGTACTTC	CSASDSSGGIQETQYF
-	TRBV11-2	TRBJ2-3	-	TGTGCCAGCAGCTTGCCTGCAGATACGCAGTATTTT	CASSLPADTQYF
TRBD1	TRBV20-1	TRBJ2-1	-	TGCAGTGCTAGAGACCAGGACAGGGTATACAATGAGCAGTTCTTC	CSARDQDRVYNEQFF
-	TRBV7-9	TRBJ2-1	few	TGTGCCAGCAGCTTAGGGAGGGACGGCAGCTCCTACAATGAGCAGTTCTTC	CASSLGRDGSSYNEQFF
TRBD2	TRBV7-9	TRBJ2-5	many	TGTGCCAGCAGCTTAGAGCGGGGGGTTCAAGAGACCCAGTACTTC	CASSLERGVQETQYF
-	TRBV25-1	TRBJ1-5	many	TGTGCCAGCAGACCGGCTCAGCCCCAGCATTTT	CASRPAQPQHF
TRBD1	TRBV4-2	TRBJ2-2	many	TGTGCCAGCCCATCCTTTCGGGACAGGGGCCAAACTGGGGAGCTGTTTTTT	CASPSFRDRGQTGELFF
TRBD2	TRBV28	TRBJ2-3	-	TGTGCCAGCAGCCTAGAGAGCGGGGGGGGGCGCACAGATACGCAGTATTTT	CASSLESGGGRTDTQYF
TRBD1	TRBV11-2	TRBJ2-2	-	TGTGCCAGCAGCTCTCAGGACAGGGGGCTTTGGGAGCTGTTTTTT	CASSSQDRGLWELFF
-	TRBV9	TRBJ2-7	-	TGTGCCAGCAGCCCTCAAGACGGCCCCGAGCAGTACTTC	CASSPQDGPEQYF
TRBD1	TRBV12-3/TRBV12-4	TRBJ2-3	many	TGTGCCAGCAGTTTAGCGGGACAGAATACGCAGTATTTT	CASSLAGQNTQYF
-	TRBV7-8	TRBJ2-3	many	TGTGCCAGCAGCTTAGGGCGGGACCGCGGATCGTGGGATACGCAGTATTTT	CASSLGRDRGSWDTQYF
-	TRBV2	TRBJ1-5	few	TGTGCCAGCAGTGAAGCTTTAAATCAGCCCCAGCATTTT	CASSEALNQPQHF
-	TRBV6-5	TRBJ2-1	-	TGTGCGGGGGGGGCCCCCTGGAATGAGCAGTTCTTC	CAGGAPWNEQFF
-	TRBV5-1	TRBJ2-1	-	TGCGCCAGCAGCTTGTCTAACAGCTCTTTCCTAGGTGAGCAGTTCTTC	CASSLSNSSFLGEQFF
TRBD1	TRBV6-2/TRBV6-3	TRBJ2-7	-	TGTGCCAGCAGTCCCGGGGGGACAGGGGGCGTCGAGCAGTACTTC	CASSPGGTGGVEQYF
-	TRBV11-2	TRBJ2-4	-	TGTGCCAGCAGCTTAGAAGTCGGTACAGGGTTGGACATTCAGTACTTC	CASSLEVGTGLDIQYF
TRBD1	TRBV5-5	TRBJ2-7	-	TGTGCCAGCAGCTCGCTCACAGGGGGTGGAAGCTCCTACGAGCAGTACTTC	CASSSLTGGGSSYEQYF
-	TRBV7-9	TRBJ1-1	few	TGTGCCAGCAGCTTAACTCGTCAGGTGAACACTGAAGCTTTCTTT	CASSLTRQVNTEAFF
TRBD1	TRBV5-1	TRBJ2-1	many	TGCGCCAGCAGCCCGGGACAGTTCACCTACAATGAGCAGTTCTTC	CASSPGQFTYNEQFF
TRBD1	TRBV7-9	TRBJ2-1	many	TGTGCCAGCAACACAGGGGGCCCGCATGAGCAGTTCTTC	CASNTGGPHEQFF
-	TRBV5-1	TRBJ2-1	few	TGCGCCAGCAGCCGAGGAGCGGGCGTTCCCTACAATGAGCAGTTCTTC	CASSRGAGVPYNEQFF
-	TRBV25-1	TRBJ1-1	few	TGTGCCAGCAGTGATCGGTCGTACACTGAAGCTTTCTTT	CASSDRSYTEAFF
-	TRBV5-1	TRBJ2-7	many	TGCGCCAGCAGCAGCAGCCGGGACATAGTATCCTACGAGCAGTACTTC	CASSSSRDIVSYEQYF
-	TRBV5-1	TRBJ2-3	-	TGCGCCAGCAGCTCCTCAACAGGGATGGGACGCCTTGGGGGTACGCAGTATTTT	CASSSSTGMGRLGGTQYF